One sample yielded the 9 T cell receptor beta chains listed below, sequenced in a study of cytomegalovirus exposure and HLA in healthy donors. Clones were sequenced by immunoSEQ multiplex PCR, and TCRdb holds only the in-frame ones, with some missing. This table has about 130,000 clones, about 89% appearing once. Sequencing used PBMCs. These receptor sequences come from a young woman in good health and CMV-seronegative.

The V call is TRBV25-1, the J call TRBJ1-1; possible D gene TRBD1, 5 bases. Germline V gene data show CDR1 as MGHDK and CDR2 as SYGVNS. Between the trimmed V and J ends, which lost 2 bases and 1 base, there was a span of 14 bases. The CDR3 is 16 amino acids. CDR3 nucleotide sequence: TGTGCCAGCAGTGAACCAAAGGGTGACAGGAACACTGAAGCTTTCTTT. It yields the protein CASSEPKGDRNTEAFF.

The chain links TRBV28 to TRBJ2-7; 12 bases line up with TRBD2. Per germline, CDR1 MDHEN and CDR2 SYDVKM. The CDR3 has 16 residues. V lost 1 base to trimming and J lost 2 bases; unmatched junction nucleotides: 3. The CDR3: CASSLLWTSGTYEQYF. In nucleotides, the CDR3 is TGTGCCAGCAGTTTATTGTGGACTAGCGGGACCTACGAGCAGTACTTC.

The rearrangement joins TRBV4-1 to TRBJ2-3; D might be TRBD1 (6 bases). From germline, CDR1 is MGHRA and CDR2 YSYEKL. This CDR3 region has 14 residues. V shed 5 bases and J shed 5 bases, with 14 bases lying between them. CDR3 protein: CASSGRRGQDTQYF. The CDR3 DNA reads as TGCGCCAGCAGCGGGCGCAGGGGCCAAGATACGCAGTATTTT.

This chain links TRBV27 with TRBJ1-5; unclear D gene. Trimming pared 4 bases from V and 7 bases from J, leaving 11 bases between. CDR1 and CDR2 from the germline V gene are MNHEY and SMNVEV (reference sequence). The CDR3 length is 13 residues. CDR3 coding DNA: TGTGCCAGCAGTTCGGGGATTGGACAGCCCCAGCATTTT. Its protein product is CASSSGIGQPQHF.

The CDR3: CAGRSGRGELFF. In DNA form, the CDR3 reads TGTGCCGGACGATCGGGGAGGGGGGAGCTGTTTTTT. The V and J genes are TRBV19 and TRBJ2-2, with a possible D match to TRBD2 (6 bases). In germline, CDR1 is LNHDA, CDR2 SQIVND (reference sequence). This CDR3 is built from 12 residues. V was clipped by 11 bases and J by 8 bases, with 15 bases between them.

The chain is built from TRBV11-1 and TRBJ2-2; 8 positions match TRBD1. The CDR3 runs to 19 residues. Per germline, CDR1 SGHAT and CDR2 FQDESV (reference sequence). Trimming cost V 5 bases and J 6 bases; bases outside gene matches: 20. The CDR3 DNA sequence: TGTGCCAGCAGCCAGGCCCCTAATATTGGACAGGGTGTGCCCGGGGAGCTGTTTTTT. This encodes CASSQAPNIGQGVPGELFF.

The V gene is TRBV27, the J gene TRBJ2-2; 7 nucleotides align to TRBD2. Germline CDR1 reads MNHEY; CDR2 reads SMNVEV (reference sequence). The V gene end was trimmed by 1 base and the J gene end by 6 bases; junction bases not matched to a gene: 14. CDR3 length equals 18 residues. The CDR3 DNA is TGTGCCAGCAGTTTATATGGCGGGAGCGGTCGAAAAGCCGGGGAGCTGTTTTTT. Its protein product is CASSLYGGSGRKAGELFF.

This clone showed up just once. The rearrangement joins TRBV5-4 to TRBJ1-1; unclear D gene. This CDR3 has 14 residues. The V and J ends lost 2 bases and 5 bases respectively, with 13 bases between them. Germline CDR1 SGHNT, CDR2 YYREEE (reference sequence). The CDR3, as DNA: TGTGCCAGCAGCTTAAACGGCCAGGCAACTGAAGCTTTCTTT. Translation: CASSLNGQATEAFF. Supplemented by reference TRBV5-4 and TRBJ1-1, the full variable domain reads ETGVTQSPTHLIKTRGQQVTLRCSSQSGHNTVSWYQQALGQGPQFIFQYYREEENGRGNFPPRFSGLQFPNYSSELNVNALELDDSALYLCASSLNGQATEAFFGQGTRLTVV.

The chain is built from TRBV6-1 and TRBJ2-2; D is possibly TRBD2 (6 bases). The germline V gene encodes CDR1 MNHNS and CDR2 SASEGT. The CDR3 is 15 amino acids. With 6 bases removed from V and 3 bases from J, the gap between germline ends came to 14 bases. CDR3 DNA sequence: TGTGCCAGCAGCCCGGGGACTGCCCACACCGGGGAGCTGTTTTTT. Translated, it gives CASSPGTAHTGELFF.